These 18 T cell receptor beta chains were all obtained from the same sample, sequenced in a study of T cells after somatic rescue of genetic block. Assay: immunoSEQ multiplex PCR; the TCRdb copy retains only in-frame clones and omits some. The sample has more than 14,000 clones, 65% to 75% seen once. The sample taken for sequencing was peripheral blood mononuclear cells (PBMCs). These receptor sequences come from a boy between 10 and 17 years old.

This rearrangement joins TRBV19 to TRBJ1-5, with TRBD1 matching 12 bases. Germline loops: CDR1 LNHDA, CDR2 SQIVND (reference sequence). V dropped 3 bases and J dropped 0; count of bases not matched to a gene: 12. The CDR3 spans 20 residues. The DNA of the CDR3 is TGTGCCAGTAGTATGCACGGGACAGGGGGCTTACTTTATAGCAATCAGCCCCAGCATTTT. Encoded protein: CASSMHGTGGLLYSNQPQHF.

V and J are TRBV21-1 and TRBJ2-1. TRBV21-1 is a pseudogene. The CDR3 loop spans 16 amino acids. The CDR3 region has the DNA TGTGCCAGCAGCAAAGAGGTAGCAGGTCCCTGCAATGAGCAGTTCTTC. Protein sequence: CASSKEVAGPCNEQFF.

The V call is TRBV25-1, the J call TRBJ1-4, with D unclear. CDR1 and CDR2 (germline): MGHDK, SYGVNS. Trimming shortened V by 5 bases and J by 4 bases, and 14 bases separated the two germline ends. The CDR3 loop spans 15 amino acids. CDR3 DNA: TGTGCCAGCAGTCCCGAGGTCCGTTATAATGAAAAACTGTTTTTT. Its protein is CASSPEVRYNEKLFF. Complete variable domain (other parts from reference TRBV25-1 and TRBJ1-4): EADIYQTPRYLVIGTGKKITLECSQTMGHDKMYWYQQDPGMELHLIHYSYGVNSTEKGDLSSESTVSRIRTEHFPLTLESARPSHTSQYLCASSPEVRYNEKLFFGSGTQLSVL.

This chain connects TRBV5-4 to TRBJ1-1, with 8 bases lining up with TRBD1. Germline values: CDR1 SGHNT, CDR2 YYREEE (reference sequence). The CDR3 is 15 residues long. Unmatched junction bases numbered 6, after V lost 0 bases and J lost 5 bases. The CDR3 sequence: CASSLAGQGSTEAFF. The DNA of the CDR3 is TGTGCCAGCAGCTTGGCCGGACAGGGTAGTACTGAAGCTTTCTTT.

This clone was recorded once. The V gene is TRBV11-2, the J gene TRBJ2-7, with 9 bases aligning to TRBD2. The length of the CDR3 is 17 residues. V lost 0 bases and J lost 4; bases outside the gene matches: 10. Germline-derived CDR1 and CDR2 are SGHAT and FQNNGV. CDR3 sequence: CASSLERLGLAGYEQYF. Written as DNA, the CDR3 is TGTGCCAGCAGCTTAGAAAGGTTAGGGCTAGCGGGGTACGAGCAGTACTTC.

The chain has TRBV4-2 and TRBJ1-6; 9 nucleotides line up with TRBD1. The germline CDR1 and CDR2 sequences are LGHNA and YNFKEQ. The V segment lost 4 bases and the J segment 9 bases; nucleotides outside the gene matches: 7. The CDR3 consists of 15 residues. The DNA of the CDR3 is TGTGCCAGCAGCCCTTCCGACAGGGGGACTTCACCCCTCCACTTT. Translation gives CASSPSDRGTSPLHF.

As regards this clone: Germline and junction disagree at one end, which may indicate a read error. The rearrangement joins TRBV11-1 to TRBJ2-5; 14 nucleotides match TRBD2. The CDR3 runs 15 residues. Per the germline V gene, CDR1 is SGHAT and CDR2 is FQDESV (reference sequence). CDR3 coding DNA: TGTGCCAGCAGCCCCCCATCAGGACTAGCGGGGGGCCAGGACTTC. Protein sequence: CASSPPSGLAGGQDF.

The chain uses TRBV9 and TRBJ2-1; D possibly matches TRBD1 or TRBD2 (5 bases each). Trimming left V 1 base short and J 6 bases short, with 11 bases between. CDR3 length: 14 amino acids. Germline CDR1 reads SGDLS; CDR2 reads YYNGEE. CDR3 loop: CASSVIAGGNEQFF. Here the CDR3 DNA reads TGTGCCAGCAGCGTAATCGCTGGGGGCAATGAGCAGTTCTTC.

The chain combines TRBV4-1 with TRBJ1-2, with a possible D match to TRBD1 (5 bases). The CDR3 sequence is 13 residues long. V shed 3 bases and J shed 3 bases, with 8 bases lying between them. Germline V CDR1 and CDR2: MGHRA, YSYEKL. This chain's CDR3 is CASSQDKDYGYTF. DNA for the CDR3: TGCGCCAGCAGCCAGGACAAAGACTATGGCTACACCTTC.

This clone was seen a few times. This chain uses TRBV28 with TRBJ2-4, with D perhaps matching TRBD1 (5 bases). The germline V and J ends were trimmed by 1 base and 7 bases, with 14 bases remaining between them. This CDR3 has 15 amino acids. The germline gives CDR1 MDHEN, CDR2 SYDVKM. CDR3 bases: TGTGCCAGCAGTTTATCTGGACATCGAGCCAACATTCAGTACTTC. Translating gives CASSLSGHRANIQYF.

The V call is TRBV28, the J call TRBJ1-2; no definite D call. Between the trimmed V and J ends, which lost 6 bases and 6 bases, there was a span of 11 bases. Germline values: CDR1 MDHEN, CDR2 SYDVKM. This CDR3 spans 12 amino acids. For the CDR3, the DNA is TGTGCCAGCAGAAAGGGCGTGGATGGCTACACCTTC. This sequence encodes CASRKGVDGYTF.

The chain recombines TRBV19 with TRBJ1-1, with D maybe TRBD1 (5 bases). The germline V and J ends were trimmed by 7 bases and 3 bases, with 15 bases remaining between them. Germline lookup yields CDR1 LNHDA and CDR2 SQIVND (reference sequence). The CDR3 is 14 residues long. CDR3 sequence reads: CASMNLGTYTEAFF. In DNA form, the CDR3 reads TGTGCCAGTATGAACTTGGGGACCTACACTGAAGCTTTCTTT.

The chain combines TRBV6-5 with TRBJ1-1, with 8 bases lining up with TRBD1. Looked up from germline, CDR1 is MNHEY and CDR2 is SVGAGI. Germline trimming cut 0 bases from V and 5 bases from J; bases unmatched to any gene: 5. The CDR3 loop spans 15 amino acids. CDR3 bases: TGTGCCAGCAGTTACTCGACAGGGGAGAATACTGAAGCTTTCTTT. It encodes CASSYSTGENTEAFF.

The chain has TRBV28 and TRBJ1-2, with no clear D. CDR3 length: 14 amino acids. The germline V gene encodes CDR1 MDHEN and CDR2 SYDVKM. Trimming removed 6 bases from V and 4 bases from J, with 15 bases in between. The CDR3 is CASSLGLEGYGYTF. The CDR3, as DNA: TGTGCCAGCAGCCTAGGACTCGAAGGCTATGGCTACACCTTC.

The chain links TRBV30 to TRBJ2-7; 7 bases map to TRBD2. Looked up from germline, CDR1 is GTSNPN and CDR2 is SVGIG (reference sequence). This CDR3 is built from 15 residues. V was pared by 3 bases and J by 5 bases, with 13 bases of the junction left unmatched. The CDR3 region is CAWRKWWEGGHEQYF. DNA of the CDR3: TGTGCCTGGAGGAAGTGGTGGGAGGGAGGGCACGAGCAGTACTTC.

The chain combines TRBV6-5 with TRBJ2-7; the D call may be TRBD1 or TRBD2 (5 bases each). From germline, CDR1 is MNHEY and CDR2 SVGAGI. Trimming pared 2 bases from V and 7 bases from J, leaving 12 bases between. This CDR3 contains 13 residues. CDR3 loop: CASSYMGVGEQYF. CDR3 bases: TGTGCCAGCAGTTACATGGGGGTGGGGGAGCAGTACTTC.

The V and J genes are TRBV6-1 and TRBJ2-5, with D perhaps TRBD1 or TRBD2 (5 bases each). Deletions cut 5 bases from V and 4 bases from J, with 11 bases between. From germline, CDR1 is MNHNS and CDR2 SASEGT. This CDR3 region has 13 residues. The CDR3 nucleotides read TGTGCCAGCAGTAGGTATGGGGGAGAGACCCAGTACTTC. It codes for CASSRYGGETQYF.

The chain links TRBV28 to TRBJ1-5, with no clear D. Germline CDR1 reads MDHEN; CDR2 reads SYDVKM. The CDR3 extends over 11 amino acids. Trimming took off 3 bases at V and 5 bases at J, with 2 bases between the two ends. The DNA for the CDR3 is TGTGCCAGCAGTTTCCATCAGCCCCAGCATTTT. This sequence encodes CASSFHQPQHF.